This T cell receptor beta chain came from a study of T cell repertoires in cytomegalovirus infection. The overall study: An indication of both CMV infection and matching HLA type came from public TCR beta signatures.

TCRdb reanalysed the reads using MiXCR and keeps one entry per CDR3 protein. The table shows 100,000 to 150,000 distinct CDR3 sequences, with roughly a quarter occurring only once. Germline CDR1 MGHRA, CDR2 YSYEKL. This CDR3 has 14 amino acids. V shed 1 base and J shed 2 bases, with 7 bases lying between them. This clonotype was recorded a few times. The antigen is undetermined. The TCR was taken from a human donor in good health (CMV status not recorded). Some clones in this sample may be carry-over from other donors' samples. What was sequenced was PBMCs, sequenced either directly or after in vitro stimulation (not recorded which). V gene TRBV4-1 combines with J gene TRBJ2-3; D call uncertain. CDR3: CASSQVRHTDTQYF. DNA for the CDR3: TGCGCCAGCAGCCAAGTTAGACACACAGATACGCAGTATTTT.